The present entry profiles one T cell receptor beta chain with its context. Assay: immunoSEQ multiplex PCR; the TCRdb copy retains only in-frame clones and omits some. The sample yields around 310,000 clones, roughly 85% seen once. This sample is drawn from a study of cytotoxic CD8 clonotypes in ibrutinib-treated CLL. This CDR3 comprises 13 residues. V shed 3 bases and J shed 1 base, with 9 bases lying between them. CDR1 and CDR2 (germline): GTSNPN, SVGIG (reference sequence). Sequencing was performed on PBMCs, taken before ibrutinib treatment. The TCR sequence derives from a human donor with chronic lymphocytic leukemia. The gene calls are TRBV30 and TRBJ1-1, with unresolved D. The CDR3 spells CAWRGQPNTEAFF. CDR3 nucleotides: TGTGCCTGGAGAGGGCAGCCGAACACTGAAGCTTTCTTT.